In this sample, the clone carrying this T cell receptor beta chain turned up many times. This specimen belongs to a study of blood T cell repertoires in COVID-19. Study-level information: Samples of COVID-19 (acute and convalescent) were obtained from the United States, Italy and Spain. From T cells, B-cell-depleted T cells, or PBMCs came the material, which was cDNA or gDNA.

Assay used: immunoSEQ multiplex PCR; TCRdb lists only in-frame clones, some missing. This table has around 290,000 clones, roughly 86% appearing once. V lost 2 bases and J lost 12, with 14 bases in between. Germline CDR1 reads SGHTA; CDR2 reads FQGNSA. The CDR3 extends over 12 amino acids. The material sequenced was peripheral blood. This clonotype was obtained from a woman aged 45-59 years who had recovered from COVID-19. The chain is built from TRBV7-2 and TRBJ2-7; a possible D gene is TRBD1 (7 bases). The CDR3 DNA follows: TGTGCCAGCAGCTTACCGGCGGGACAGATGTACTTC. Protein: CASSLPAGQMYF.